The next 7 T cell receptor beta chains were all read from a single sample in a study of T cells after posttransplantation cyclophosphamide. Sequenced by immunoSEQ multiplex PCR; TCRdb stores in-frame clones only, minus some. The sample has some 8,800 clones, none seen only once. Treatment was busulfan-fludarabine conditioning, a marrow graft, and cyclophosphamide on days +3 and +4. Here the sequenced sample was PBMCs, taken less than 370 days after allogeneic stem cell transplant with posttransplant cyclophosphamide. The receptors derive from a male patient aged 50 to 60 who received an allogeneic stem cell transplant from a related donor and was CMV-positive. The T cells may come from the graft donor.

Ten or more counts support this clone. This chain joins TRBV9 and TRBJ2-4; 7 bases agree with TRBD1. Germline V CDR1 and CDR2: SGDLS, YYNGEE. The V segment lost 0 bases and the J segment 2 bases; nucleotides outside the gene matches: 2. The CDR3 runs 15 residues. CDR3 region: CASSVGGGTKNIQYF. DNA of the CDR3: TGTGCCAGCAGCGTAGGAGGGGGCACCAAAAACATTCAGTACTTC.

Judged by abundance, this clone is medium-sized (0.01 to 0.1%). The chain has TRBV9 and TRBJ2-7; 8 bases align to TRBD1. The germline V gene encodes CDR1 SGDLS and CDR2 YYNGEE. This CDR3 is built from 14 residues. The V and J ends lost 2 bases and 4 bases, in that order; junction bases with no gene match: 5. In DNA, the CDR3 is TGTGCCAGCAGCGTGGGGACAGGACCATACGAGCAGTACTTC. This encodes CASSVGTGPYEQYF.

This clone was seen ten or more times. V gene TRBV27 combines with J gene TRBJ2-7; TRBD2 is a possible D gene (5 bases). Germline assignment: CDR1 MNHEY and CDR2 SMNVEV (reference sequence). The CDR3 totals 15 residues. With 5 bases removed from V and 3 bases from J, the gap between germline ends came to 17 bases. CDR3 sequence: CASSPFTGSLYEQYF. As DNA, the CDR3 is TGTGCCAGCAGTCCATTCACGGGGTCTCTCTACGAGCAGTACTTC.

This clone was seen a few times. This CDR3 reads CASSQALAPGFGYTF. The CDR3 nucleotides read TGCGCCAGCAGCCAAGCTCTGGCCCCGGGGTTTGGCTACACCTTC. The rearrangement uses TRBV4-1 and TRBJ1-2; D gene unclear. Germline values: CDR1 MGHRA, CDR2 YSYEKL. The V gene lost 1 base and the J gene lost 7 bases, with 16 bases spanning the gap. The CDR3 is 15 residues long.

This clone was observed many times. This chain uses TRBV18 with TRBJ1-2; 7 bases line up with TRBD1. The CDR3 has 13 amino acids. V was clipped by 4 bases and J by 5 bases; unmatched bases: 4. Germline values: CDR1 KGHSH, CDR2 LQKENI. The CDR3: CASSLDRAYGYTF. In DNA form, the CDR3 reads TGTGCCAGCTCACTCGACAGGGCTTATGGCTACACCTTC.

This clone was observed at least ten times. The CDR3: CASSQDRRFTYEQYF. The CDR3 nucleotides are TGTGCCAGCAGCCAAGATCGGAGATTCACCTACGAGCAGTACTTC. This chain connects TRBV4-2 to TRBJ2-7; D is unclear. The CDR3 contains 15 residues. Germline loops: CDR1 LGHNA, CDR2 YNFKEQ. Between the trimmed V and J ends, which lost 0 bases and 2 bases, there was a span of 11 bases.

Many counts were recorded for this clone. The chain uses TRBV27 and TRBJ1-4, with 7 bases aligning to TRBD1. Germline values: CDR1 MNHEY, CDR2 SMNVEV (reference sequence). The trim removed 5 bases at V and 7 bases at J, leaving 19 bases unmatched. CDR3 length: 18 residues. The CDR3 loop reads CASSPLGGAGRWAEKLFF. The CDR3 DNA is TGTGCCAGCAGTCCCCTAGGGGGCGCGGGACGGTGGGCTGAAAAACTGTTTTTT.